This T cell receptor (beta chain) is drawn from a study of blood T cell repertoires in COVID-19. Overall study context: PBMCs, B-cell-depleted T cells, or T cells provided the cDNA or gDNA that made up the material.

Each participant's cohort was designated according to participant-reported clinical history. Per the original data handling: Reference gene primer amplification gave estimated nucleated cell counts. The method was immunoSEQ multiplex PCR; TCRdb's version includes in-frame clones alone and lacks a portion of them. V and J calls and clone size are those listed in that table; D and trimming were worked out from the DNA. Here the sample spans a few hundred thousand clones, more than 65% being singletons. In this sample, this clone turned up a few times. The sequencing input was PBMCs or T cells enriched from blood (not recorded which). This sequence originates from a man aged 50 to 60 who had recovered from COVID-19.

As DNA, the CDR3 is TGTGCCAGCAGTTTCATACTTCGGGATGTTGAAAAACTGTTTTTT. Translation gives CASSFILRDVEKLFF. J is TRBJ1-4 and V is TRBV6-2 or TRBV6-3; D call uncertain. The CDR3 length is 15 residues. Germline assignment: CDR1 MNHEY and CDR2 SVGEGT. The ends were cut back, 4 bases at V and 7 bases at J, with 16 bases in the middle.